The 27 T cell receptor beta chains below were found in one sample sequenced in a study of Graves' ophthalmopathy and Graves' hyperthyroidism. Researchers took RNA transcripts and amplified TCR beta CDR3 regions from them. The first round was an RT-PCR with HTBI primers, and the second round was a multiplex PCR. TCRdb processed the multiplex PCR reads anew with MiXCR; each CDR3 protein has one entry. The sample has around 590,000 distinct CDR3 sequences, 39% seen once. The sample taken for sequencing was peripheral blood or thyroid tissue (not recorded which). These receptors originate from an adult man with Graves' hyperthyroidism.

CDR3: CASSQLAGGLNEQFF. CDR3 sequence (DNA): TGTGCCAGCAGCCAGCTAGCGGGGGGGCTCAATGAGCAGTTCTTC. The chain employs TRBV11-1 and TRBJ2-7; 12 bases line up with TRBD2. The closer fit of TRBJ2-1 to the DNA end suggests the J call may be wrong. The CDR3 is 15 amino acids. Germline values: CDR1 SGHAT, CDR2 FQDESV (reference sequence).

The chain recombines TRBV7-9 with TRBJ1-6; TRBD1 might be the D (5 bases). Trimming stripped 9 bases from V and 6 bases from J, with 18 bases between. CDR1 and CDR2 from the germline V gene are SEHNR and FQNEAQ (reference sequence). The CDR3 is 15 amino acids. Written as DNA, the CDR3 is TGTGCCAGTAGCACTAGCGGGACGGCTAATTCACCCCTCCACTTT. Residues: CASSTSGTANSPLHF.

A word on this clonotype: A clone one base away is much larger, so this may be a read error. The J gene is TRBJ2-5, the V gene TRBV6-5, with D tentatively TRBD1 (7 bases). This CDR3 is 15 amino acids long. Germline CDR1 and CDR2: MNHEY and SVGAGI. CDR3 protein: CASSSGGTVQEAQYF. CDR3 coding DNA: TGTGCCAGCAGTAGTGGGGGGACAGTACAAGAGGCCCAGTACTTC.

The chain links TRBV5-1 to TRBJ2-7; a weak D match, TRBD1 (5 bases). The CDR3 extends over 15 amino acids. The germline CDR1 and CDR2 sequences are SGHRS and YFSETQ. V shed 4 bases and J shed 1 base, with 15 bases lying between them. The CDR3 coding sequence is TGCGCCAGCAGCCAAGGACCCGACAGTTCCTACGAGCAGTACTTC. It yields the protein CASSQGPDSSYEQYF.

This clonotype was picked up many times. The chain recombines TRBV20-1 with TRBJ1-6; 7 bases are a match to TRBD1. V shed 6 bases, J shed 7 bases, and the junction held 6 bases outside the gene matches. The CDR3 sequence is 13 residues long. Germline V gives CDR1 DFQATT, CDR2 SNEGSKA (reference sequence). In DNA, the CDR3 is TGCAGTGCCCTACAGGGGTCGAATTCACCCCTCCACTTT. Protein: CSALQGSNSPLHF.

This clonotype was detected many times. The rearrangement joins TRBV9 to TRBJ1-2; no definite D call. Trimming took off 4 bases at V and 1 base at J, with 8 bases between the two ends. Germline CDR1 reads SGDLS; CDR2 reads YYNGEE. The length of the CDR3 is 13 residues. In nucleotides, the CDR3 is TGTGCCAGCAGCATACTGGATAACTATGGCTACACCTTC. Translating gives CASSILDNYGYTF. Combining the CDR3 with reference TRBV9 and TRBJ1-2 gives the whole variable domain DSGVTQTPKHLITATGQRVTLRCSPRSGDLSVYWYQQSLDQGLQFLIQYYNGEERAKGNILERFSAQQFPDLHSELNLSSLELGDSALYFCASSILDNYGYTFGSGTRLTVV.

The V gene is TRBV29-1, the J gene TRBJ1-5; possible D gene TRBD1, 5 bases. The CDR3 covers 11 residues. Germline CDR1 and CDR2: SQVTM and ANQGSEA. Between the trimmed V and J ends, which lost 7 bases and 6 bases, there was a span of 10 bases. CDR3 region: CSATGVQPQHF. CDR3 DNA sequence: TGCAGCGCCACGGGGGTTCAGCCCCAGCATTTT.

This clonotype was seen ten or more times. The chain combines TRBV19 with TRBJ1-1; D gene unclear. V shed 2 bases and J shed 6 bases, with 10 bases lying between them. Germline values: CDR1 LNHDA, CDR2 SQIVND (reference sequence). This CDR3 region has 13 residues. CDR3: CASSIRRAAEAFF. As DNA, the CDR3 is TGTGCCAGTAGTATAAGGAGAGCCGCTGAAGCTTTCTTT.

Of note for this clonotype: A read error may be the cause here, since a much bigger clone is one base away. The rearrangement links TRBV29-1 to TRBJ2-2, with 10 bases matching TRBD2. The germline CDR1 and CDR2 sequences are SQVTM and ANQGSEA. The CDR3 is 13 amino acids. The CDR3 is CSVRTSGTGEPFF. The DNA for the CDR3 is TGCAGCGTTAGGACTAGCGGTACCGGGGAGCCGTTTTTT.

This clonotype occurred many times. The V and J genes are TRBV12-3 or TRBV12-4 and TRBJ1-1, with TRBD1 matching over 10 bases. This CDR3 has 15 residues. Losses at the gene ends were 5 bases for V and 4 bases for J; bases not matched to a gene: 7. CDR3 in amino acids: CASSMTGTGVTEAFF. The CDR3 DNA reads as TGTGCCAGCAGTATGACCGGGACAGGGGTCACTGAAGCTTTCTTT.

In its sample, this clonotype was seen a few times. CDR3 sequence (DNA): TGTGCCAGCAGCTTAACACCGACTAGCACAGATACGCAGTATTTT. It yields the protein CASSLTPTSTDTQYF. The chain carries TRBV7-3 and TRBJ2-3; D gene unclear. Germline-derived CDR1 and CDR2 are SGHTA and FQGTGA. This CDR3 is 15 amino acids long. The ends were cut back, 0 bases at V and 0 bases at J, with 7 bases in the middle.

V usage is TRBV20-1 and J usage is TRBJ2-7, with 9 nucleotides matching TRBD2. The closer fit of TRBJ2-1 to the DNA end suggests the J call may be wrong. From germline, CDR1 is DFQATT and CDR2 SNEGSKA (reference sequence). This CDR3 is built from 17 residues. The CDR3 spells CSARVRALAGAYNEQFF. CDR3 bases: TGCAGTGCTAGAGTGAGGGCACTAGCGGGCGCATACAATGAGCAGTTCTTC.

There are many counts of this clonotype. V is TRBV7-2 and J is TRBJ1-1; D not certain. Germline values: CDR1 SGHTA, CDR2 FQGNSA. The length of the CDR3 is 15 residues. V was pared by 3 bases and J by 1 base, with 12 bases between. This CDR3 is CASSFSLWRNTEAFF. CDR3 sequence (DNA): TGTGCCAGCAGCTTTAGTTTATGGCGGAACACTGAAGCTTTCTTT.

The chain has TRBV9 and TRBJ2-3; D gene uncertain. Trimming took off 3 bases at V and 4 bases at J, with 9 bases between the two ends. The germline gives CDR1 SGDLS, CDR2 YYNGEE. This CDR3 contains 13 residues. The DNA for the CDR3 is TGTGCCAGCAGCGACGCCCGGGCAGATACGCAGTATTTT. Protein: CASSDARADTQYF.

The V gene is TRBV5-6, the J gene TRBJ1-1, with TRBD1 identical over 10 bases. This CDR3 comprises 17 residues. The trim removed 4 bases at V and 6 bases at J, leaving 15 bases unmatched. Germline CDR1 reads SGHDT; CDR2 reads YYEEEE. The CDR3 here is CASSPPTGGGTDAEAFF. In nucleotides, the CDR3 is TGTGCCAGCAGCCCCCCGACAGGGGGCGGAACGGACGCTGAAGCTTTCTTT.

The sample holds many counts of this clonotype. The V gene is TRBV2, the J gene TRBJ1-1; D unclear. From germline, CDR1 is SNHLY and CDR2 FYNNEI. The length of the CDR3 is 11 residues. The V end lost 6 bases, the J end lost 5 bases, and 7 bases lay between the germline ends. This CDR3 reads CASRLETEAFF. The CDR3 nucleotides read TGTGCCAGCAGACTCGAGACTGAAGCTTTCTTT.

The chain has TRBV7-2 and TRBJ2-3; D gene ambiguous. The CDR3 has 15 amino acids. Germline assignment: CDR1 SGHTA and CDR2 FQGNSA. V gave up 1 base and J gave up 0 bases, with 8 bases separating them. CDR3 sequence: CASSLVARSTDTQYF. The CDR3 bases are TGTGCCAGCAGCTTAGTGGCTAGAAGCACAGATACGCAGTATTTT. The whole variable domain, filled in from reference TRBV7-2 and TRBJ2-3, reads GAGVSQSPSNKVTEKGKDVELRCDPISGHTALYWYRQSLGQGLEFLIYFQGNSAPDKSGLPSDRFSAERTGGSVSTLTIQRTQQEDSAVYLCASSLVARSTDTQYFGPGTRLTVL.

On this clonotype itself: A much bigger clone sits one base away, suggesting this may be a read error. Without the conserved terminal phenylalanine or tryptophan, this CDR3 likely stems from a read error. For the CDR3, the DNA is TGTGCCAGCAGGTATGGACAGGGGGCCGAAGAGACCCAGTACCTC. Protein sequence: CASRYGQGAEETQYL. V is TRBV12-3 or TRBV12-4 and J is TRBJ2-5; 11 bases line up with TRBD1. V shed 6 bases, J shed 3 bases, and the junction held 6 bases outside the gene matches. The CDR3 is 15 residues long.

The rearrangement joins TRBV29-1 to TRBJ1-1; D unclear. The CDR3 consists of 16 residues. In germline, CDR1 is SQVTM, CDR2 ANQGSEA. V was pared by 2 bases and J by 2 bases, with 18 bases between. The CDR3 bases are TGCAGCGTTGAAACGGGCAGTCCGGCGAGAAACACTGAAGCTTTCTTT. This translates into CSVETGSPARNTEAFF.

The V gene is TRBV3-1, the J gene TRBJ2-5, with D unresolved. Germline values: CDR1 LGHDT, CDR2 YNNKEL (reference sequence). The CDR3 totals 16 residues. Trimming left V 2 bases short and J 1 base short, with 14 bases between. CDR3 coding DNA: TGTGCCAGCAGCCAATATGTGAATTACCTCCAAGAGACCCAGTACTTC. Residues: CASSQYVNYLQETQYF.

In this sample, this clonotype turned up many times. This chain connects TRBV2 to TRBJ2-2; D is unresolved. The CDR3 has 11 residues. Per the germline V gene, CDR1 is SNHLY and CDR2 is FYNNEI. V lost 7 bases and J lost 5, with 5 bases in between. The CDR3: CASMETGELFF. The CDR3 coding sequence is TGTGCCAGCATGGAGACCGGGGAGCTGTTTTTT.

This rearrangement joins TRBV2 to TRBJ1-1; possibly TRBD1 for D (5 bases). Germline V lookup: CDR1 SNHLY, CDR2 FYNNEI. V was trimmed by 8 bases and J by 1 base, leaving 14 bases between them. The CDR3 loop spans 14 amino acids. The CDR3 bases are TGTGCCAGCGAGCCAACAGGAAAGAACACTGAAGCTTTCTTT. Translating it yields CASEPTGKNTEAFF.

The chain recombines TRBV29-1 with TRBJ1-3, with a weak D call TRBD1 (5 bases). Germline CDR1 is SQVTM and CDR2 is ANQGSEA. V was cut by 7 bases and J by 4 bases, with 11 bases left in between. The length of the CDR3 is 12 residues. CDR3 bases: TGCAGCGGACGGGGGGTGGGAAACACCATATATTTT. Translating it yields CSGRGVGNTIYF.

In this sample, this clonotype turned up many times. The J gene is TRBJ1-1, the V gene TRBV20-1, with TRBD1 as a possible D gene (5 bases). There are 12 residues in the CDR3. Deletions cut 0 bases from V and 8 bases from J, with 10 bases between. CDR1 and CDR2 from the germline V gene are DFQATT and SNEGSKA (reference sequence). DNA of the CDR3: TGCAGTGCTAGAGACACAGGCTCCGAAGCTTTCTTT. This gives the protein CSARDTGSEAFF.

On this clonotype itself: A much larger clone lies a single base off, so this may be a read error. The chain has TRBV6-6 and TRBJ2-7; D remains unclear. Germline values: CDR1 MNHNY, CDR2 SVGAGI (reference sequence). Trimming removed 5 bases at V and 2 bases at J, with 16 bases between. The CDR3 runs 15 residues. The CDR3: CASSEGDGNPYEQYF. Here the CDR3 DNA reads TGTGCCAGCAGTGAAGGTGATGGGAATCCCTACGAGCAGTACTTC.

This chain joins TRBV28 and TRBJ1-2, with a weak D call TRBD1 (5 bases). V was cut by 5 bases and J by 4 bases, with 17 bases left in between. Germline-derived CDR1 and CDR2 are MDHEN and SYDVKM. The CDR3 has 15 amino acids. Here the CDR3 DNA reads TGTGCCAGCAGTCGTCCTCAGGGTCTGTCCTATGGCTACACCTTC. It codes for CASSRPQGLSYGYTF.

For this clonotype: Because the CDR3 is missing its conserved closing phenylalanine or tryptophan, this is likely a read error. The CDR3 loop reads CASSLSPNQPQHS. The CDR3 nucleotides are TGTGCCAGCAGCTTATCCCCCAATCAGCCCCAGCATTCT. V is TRBV11-3 and J is TRBJ1-5; D gene ambiguous. With 2 bases removed from V and 3 bases from J, the gap between germline ends came to 5 bases. The CDR3 contains 13 residues. CDR1 is SGHNT, CDR2 YENEEA, per germline.